The sequence of this T cell receptor beta chain was determined in a study of T cell responses to AZD1222 COVID-19 vaccine. Findings and limits, study-wide: When two AZD1222 doses had been given, Spike-specific TCR breadth and depth rose. At baseline, just 6 or 7 AZD1222 recipients tested seropositive. White British donors predominated, females outnumbered males, and clonal diversity was possibly underestimated.

The method was immunoSEQ multiplex PCR; TCRdb's version includes in-frame clones alone and lacks a portion of them. The sample has about 88,000 clones, about 90% seen once. With 6 bases clipped from V and 3 bases from J, the junction kept 5 bases outside the gene matches. From germline, CDR1 is ENHRY and CDR2 SYGVKD. CDR3 length: 15 amino acids. This clone has more than one count but fewer than ten. Its antigen remains unknown. The TCR comes from an adult in good health. The specimen comprised peripheral blood, sampled on day 0 of MenACWY control vaccination. This chain connects TRBV10-3 to TRBJ2-2; 9 bases agree with TRBD2. The CDR3 DNA is TGTGCCATCAGGGTAGCGGGAGTCGACACCGGGGAGCTGTTTTTT. Amino acids: CAIRVAGVDTGELFF.